The rows below give T cell receptor beta chains drawn from one sample of a study of graft-versus-host responses after intestinal transplantation. Libraries were prepared by immunoSEQ multiplex PCR; TCRdb keeps only in-frame clonotypes and omits some of them. Among around 97,000 clones, over 85% were seen once, and the ten largest hold around 1%. For these receptors, no antigen is known. The sequencing used unstimulated CD8+ T cells sorted from spleen or lymph node cells, collected before intestinal transplant. All receptors derive from a human donor who received an intestinal transplant. Both conserved end residues are part of each CDR3. The D gene is left open where the match is weak. For some rows the clone size is stated as once, few or many, or as a class when expanded; others skip it.

TRBV27	.	TRBJ2-1	.	TGTGCCAGCAGTCTTAGGGGGGGAATGTACAATGAGCAGTTCTTC	CASSLRGGMYNEQFF
TRBV27	.	TRBJ2-3	once	TGTGCCAGCAGTTTAGTAATCGCGGGTTTGATGATAGATACGCAGTATTTT	CASSLVIAGLMIDTQYF
TRBV10-3	TRBD2	TRBJ2-3	.	TGTGCCATCAACCCAACTAGCGGGGGCCGAGATACGCAGTATTTT	CAINPTSGGRDTQYF
TRBV7-9	.	TRBJ2-7	.	TGTGCCAGCCGTGCAGGGAGTTCCTACGAGCAGTACTTC	CASRAGSSYEQYF
TRBV7-9	.	TRBJ2-7	.	TGTGCCACCACAAGCTCCTACGAGCAGTACTTC	CATTSSYEQYF
TRBV27	.	TRBJ1-1	.	TGTGCCACTGGCCCGAACACTGAAGCTTTCTTT	CATGPNTEAFF
TRBV19	.	TRBJ1-4	.	TGTGCCAGTAGTAGGGTTAATGAAAAACTGTTTTTT	CASSRVNEKLFF
TRBV7-6	TRBD2	TRBJ2-7	.	TGTGCCAGCAGCTTAGTGTCTAGCGGGGGGTCCTACGAGCAGTACTTC	CASSLVSSGGSYEQYF
TRBV9	TRBD1	TRBJ2-1	.	TGTGCCAGCAGCGTACCCGGACAGGGGGGCAATGAGCAGTTCTTC	CASSVPGQGGNEQFF
TRBV7-9	.	TRBJ2-3	.	TGTGCCAGCCGTTACGGCGCGGAAGATACGCAGTATTTT	CASRYGAEDTQYF
TRBV5-8	.	TRBJ2-2	once	TGTGCCAGCAGCTCAGGCCTCGCGAACACCGGGGAGCTGTTTTTT	CASSSGLANTGELFF
TRBV2	.	TRBJ1-5	.	TGTGCCAGCAGTGACGGGGAGAATAGCAATCAGCCCCAGCATTTT	CASSDGENSNQPQHF
TRBV6-5	TRBD1	TRBJ2-7	.	TGTGCCAGCAGTTATTACAGGGGCTACGAGCAGTACTTC	CASSYYRGYEQYF
TRBV9	.	TRBJ2-3	.	TGTGCCAGCAGCGTAGAAGGGATGCTCAGCACAGATACGCAGTATTTT	CASSVEGMLSTDTQYF
TRBV14	TRBD2	TRBJ2-5	.	TGTGCCAGCAGCCAAGGTGGGGGGGGGAGAGAAGAGACCCAGTACTTC	CASSQGGGGREETQYF
TRBV11-2	.	TRBJ1-1	once	TGTGCCAGCAGCTTAGATCGTGTAGCTGGTAACACTGAAGCTTTCTTT	CASSLDRVAGNTEAFF
TRBV4-1	TRBD1	TRBJ2-3	.	TGCGCCAGCAGCCCCGGGGCCGGGACAGGGTATACAGATACGCAGTATTTT	CASSPGAGTGYTDTQYF
TRBV11-2	.	TRBJ1-1	once	TGTGCCAGCACCTTTGGGGGGATAGAAGCTTTCTTT	CASTFGGIEAFF
TRBV30	TRBD1	TRBJ2-2	.	TGTGCCTGGGGACAGGGGAACACCGGGGAGCTGTTTTTT	CAWGQGNTGELFF
TRBV11-2	.	TRBJ1-5	.	TGTGCCAGCAGCTTAGAGGTAGGCATCAATCAGCCCCAGCATTTT	CASSLEVGINQPQHF
TRBV2	TRBD1	TRBJ2-6	.	TGTGCCAGCAAGAGAGGGACAGCGCTCTCTGGGGCCAACGTCCTGACTTTC	CASKRGTALSGANVLTF
TRBV29-1	.	TRBJ2-2	.	TGCAGCGTTGGGAATTTGGGTAACACCGGGGAGCTGTTTTTT	CSVGNLGNTGELFF
TRBV6-5	TRBD2	TRBJ2-3	.	TGTGCCAGCAGCTGGACTAGCGGGGGAGCAGATACGCAGTATTTT	CASSWTSGGADTQYF
TRBV18	.	TRBJ2-3	.	TGTGCCAGCTCACCACCTTCCGGCGACACAGATACGCAGTATTTT	CASSPPSGDTDTQYF
TRBV2	TRBD1	TRBJ2-5	.	TGTGCCAGCAGGACAGGGGGCGAGGAGACCCAGTACTTC	CASRTGGEETQYF
TRBV5-6	TRBD1	TRBJ1-2	.	TGTGCCAGCAGCTTCGAAGCATCCGGGACAGCTTATGGCTACACCTTC	CASSFEASGTAYGYTF
TRBV2	.	TRBJ2-5	.	TGTGCCAGCAGTGGATCACTGCGACAGGTTCAAGAGACCCAGTACTTC	CASSGSLRQVQETQYF
TRBV5-6	.	TRBJ2-2	.	TGTGCCAGCAGCTTGGGGACCACAGGGCGCACCGGGGAGCTGTTTTTT	CASSLGTTGRTGELFF
TRBV5-1	TRBD2	TRBJ2-3	.	TGCGCCAGCAGCTGGAATAGCGGGGGCCTAAGCACAGATACGCAGTATTTT	CASSWNSGGLSTDTQYF
TRBV6-1	TRBD2	TRBJ2-3	.	TGTGCCACGACTAGCGGGCGAAGCACAGATACGCAGTATTTT	CATTSGRSTDTQYF
TRBV30	TRBD1	TRBJ1-1	once	TGTGCCTGGATAGACCTAAAGTTCAGGGGGATGAACACTGAAGCTTTCTTT	CAWIDLKFRGMNTEAFF
TRBV14	.	TRBJ1-2	.	TGTGCCAGCAGCCAACGGGGATCTAACTATGGCTACACCTTC	CASSQRGSNYGYTF
TRBV6-6	TRBD1	TRBJ2-1	.	TGTGCCAGCAGCCGGGACAGCTACAATGAGCAGTTCTTC	CASSRDSYNEQFF
TRBV6-5	.	TRBJ1-2	.	TGTGCCAGCAGTGACAGTCCGGGGGCTGGCTACACCTTC	CASSDSPGAGYTF
TRBV11-2	.	TRBJ2-7	.	TGTGCCAGCAGCACCGGGTATTTCTACGAGCAGTACTTC	CASSTGYFYEQYF
TRBV4-1	.	TRBJ2-2	once	TGCGCCAGCAGCCACACAGGGTCAGGGGAGCTGTTTTTT	CASSHTGSGELFF
TRBV7-3	.	TRBJ2-3	once	TGTGCCAGCAGCTTAAGTATTGATCTGTCGGGGGCAGATACGCAGTATTTT	CASSLSIDLSGADTQYF
TRBV5-5	.	TRBJ2-7	.	TGTGCCAGCTCCCAAGCTGCCCTGTCAGGGTTCTACGAGCAGTACTTC	CASSQAALSGFYEQYF
TRBV5-4	.	TRBJ2-5	.	TGTGCCAGCAGCCCTTGGGGGACCCAAGAGACCCAGTACTTC	CASSPWGTQETQYF
TRBV15	.	TRBJ1-3	once	TGTGCCACCAGCAGAGATCGGCGGGGGTCCCTCTCTGGAAACACCATATATTTT	CATSRDRRGSLSGNTIYF
TRBV6-6	TRBD1	TRBJ1-3	.	TGTGCCAGCAGCACAGGGGGCGCAGGAAACACCATATATTTT	CASSTGGAGNTIYF
TRBV15	TRBD1	TRBJ2-7	.	TGTGCCACCAGCAGGTCGGGACAGGGGTACGAGCAGTACTTC	CATSRSGQGYEQYF
TRBV7-6	.	TRBJ2-7	.	TGTGCCAGCAGCTCCTGGCAGGGGCTAAGCGCCGAGCAGTACTTC	CASSSWQGLSAEQYF
TRBV27	.	TRBJ1-5	.	TGTGCCAGCAGACCCCGGCAGGGTTACCAGCCCCAGCATTTT	CASRPRQGYQPQHF